A selection of T cell receptor beta chains follows, all from one sample in a study of Ad26.COV2.S vaccination and SARS-CoV-2 variants. Assay: immunoSEQ multiplex PCR; the TCRdb copy retains only in-frame clones and omits some. Of approximately 300,000 clones listed, around four fifths are singletons. The sample in question was peripheral blood, obtained in a trial of Ad26.COV2.S vaccine versus placebo. These receptors were taken from a person between 18 and 60 years old who received the Ad26.COV2.S COVID-19 vaccine or a placebo. Each CDR3 is given with its conserved first and last residue. A D gene is named only where the DNA matches it firmly. Clone size is shown for a subset of rows, as once, few, many or a class of expanded clone.

TGTGCCACCAGTGACTCAAGACAGCTTACAGATACGCAGTATTTT | CATSDSRQLTDTQYF | . | . | TRBJ2-3 | TRBV24-1
TGTGCCAGCAGCCAAGATCTAGGGGGCGTCGGACAGCCCCAGCATTTT | CASSQDLGGVGQPQHF | TRBD1 | few | TRBJ1-5 | TRBV4-2
TGTGCCACCAGCAGAGATGCAGAGATTAATGAAAAACTGTTTTTT | CATSRDAEINEKLFF | . | . | TRBJ1-4 | TRBV15
TGTGCCAGCAGTGTACTCCGCCAAGAGACCCAGTACTTC | CASSVLRQETQYF | . | . | TRBJ2-5 | TRBV2
TGTGCCAGCAGTTTGTCCCCGGGACAGATGCCATTGAACACTGAAGCTTTCTTT | CASSLSPGQMPLNTEAFF | TRBD1 | . | TRBJ1-1 | TRBV27
TGTGCCAGCAGTTTCCTGTGGACAGGGGGGGAGAACTATGGCTACACCTTC | CASSFLWTGGENYGYTF | TRBD1 | . | TRBJ1-2 | TRBV27
TGTGCCAGCAGTTTAAGGGGCAGGGGACAGGGCGGGGGCTACACCTTC | CASSLRGRGQGGGYTF | TRBD1 | . | TRBJ1-2 | TRBV28
TGTGCCTGTCCCCGGCCGGGGCGGAACACCGGGGAGCTGTTTTTT | CACPRPGRNTGELFF | . | few | TRBJ2-2 | TRBV30
TGTGCCAGCACCCTACCGGGGTCAGATACGCAGTATTTT | CASTLPGSDTQYF | . | . | TRBJ2-3 | TRBV6-5
TGCAGCGCCCAGAAAAGACAGGGGTGGACCGGGGAGCTGTTTTTT | CSAQKRQGWTGELFF | TRBD1 | . | TRBJ2-2 | TRBV29-1
TGCGCCAGCAGCCAAATGAGACAGGCCCATTACGAGCAGTACTTC | CASSQMRQAHYEQYF | . | few | TRBJ2-7 | TRBV4-1
TGCAGCCTAGGGGAGCGTGATACGCAGTATTTT | CSLGERDTQYF | . | . | TRBJ2-3 | TRBV29-1
TGTGCCATCAGGGGGACTAGCGGGGACGGGGATACGCAGTATTTT | CAIRGTSGDGDTQYF | TRBD2 | . | TRBJ2-3 | TRBV10-3
TGTGCCAGCAGCGTTACCGGGACAGTACTAGCCAAAAACATTCAGTACTTC | CASSVTGTVLAKNIQYF | TRBD1 | . | TRBJ2-4 | TRBV7-9
TGTGCCAGCAGCTTCGCCTCTCGGGTATATGGCTACACCTTC | CASSFASRVYGYTF | . | . | TRBJ1-2 | TRBV7-9
TGTGCCAGTAGTAGACTGTTCCAAGGGACCATTAACTATGGCTACACCTTC | CASSRLFQGTINYGYTF | . | . | TRBJ1-2 | TRBV19
TGTGCTAGTGGCCACGGGACTAGCGGGGGGGTTCTTTTCACAGATACGCAGTATTTT | CASGHGTSGGVLFTDTQYF | TRBD2 | . | TRBJ2-3 | TRBV12-5
TGTGCCAGCAGCCCGGGAGCGGTTAACTATGGCTACACCTTC | CASSPGAVNYGYTF | . | . | TRBJ1-2 | TRBV5-8
TGTGCCAGCAGCTACTCCAACGGGGGGGCGACTGAAGCTTTCTTT | CASSYSNGGATEAFF | . | . | TRBJ1-1 | TRBV7-2
TGTGCCATCAGTCTAGCGGGGGGCAACGATGAGCAGTTCTTC | CAISLAGGNDEQFF | TRBD2 | . | TRBJ2-1 | TRBV10-3
TGTGCCAGTAGTCCATCGACCAAGGCGTCAACTGAAGCTTTCTTT | CASSPSTKASTEAFF | . | . | TRBJ1-1 | TRBV19
TGTGCCATCAGTGGTGGGGGGCTCGGAGCTTTCTTT | CAISGGGLGAFF | . | few | TRBJ1-1 | TRBV10-3
TGTGCCAGCAGCCCGGGGACTTGGCACGAGCAGTACTTC | CASSPGTWHEQYF | . | . | TRBJ2-7 | TRBV11-2
TGTGCCAGCAGGTACCTCGGGACGGGACGCACAGATACGCAGTATTTT | CASRYLGTGRTDTQYF | . | . | TRBJ2-3 | TRBV6-5
TGTGCCAGTACCAGGGGGACAGGGGACGGTCAGCCCCAGCATTTT | CASTRGTGDGQPQHF | TRBD1 | . | TRBJ1-5 | TRBV19
TGTGCCAGCGGCATAAAGGGGCGACTTCCAACCTACGAGCAGTACTTC | CASGIKGRLPTYEQYF | . | once | TRBJ2-7 | TRBV6-8
TGCGCCAGCAGCTCGCCCCCCGGTGGGGGGGATTACACTGAAGCTTTCTTT | CASSSPPGGGDYTEAFF | . | once | TRBJ1-1 | TRBV5-1
TGCGCCAGCAGTCCTAGGGAGCGGGGGAACACCGGGGAGCTGTTTTTT | CASSPRERGNTGELFF | TRBD2 | . | TRBJ2-2 | TRBV4-1
TGTGCCAGCAGCTCAGGGGGCGGTTCACCCCTCCACTTT | CASSSGGGSPLHF | TRBD1 | . | TRBJ1-6 | TRBV7-3
TGTGCCAGCAGCACCGGACTAGCGGTCCAAGAGACCCAGTACTTC | CASSTGLAVQETQYF | TRBD2 | . | TRBJ2-5 | TRBV5-5
TGTGCCAGCAGTCGCGACAGCGGCTCTTTCCGGAGCAATCAGCCCCAGCATTTT | CASSRDSGSFRSNQPQHF | . | . | TRBJ1-5 | TRBV28
TGTGCCAGCAGCCGGACCTCTCAAGAGACCCAGTACTTC | CASSRTSQETQYF | . | once | TRBJ2-5 | TRBV7-3